This paragraph reports one TCR beta chain. This record belongs to a study of CDR3 diversity in severe acne. TCRdb re-derived calls from the PCR reads in MiXCR, one entry per CDR3 protein. The repertoire holds about 76,000 distinct CDR3 sequences, approximately 51% seen once, with roughly 13% in the top ten. Per the germline V gene, CDR1 is KGHDR and CDR2 is SFDVKD. V was cut by 5 bases and J by 1 base, with 23 bases left in between. The CDR3 length is 19 residues. The chain joins TRBV24-1 to TRBJ1-5, with a possible D match to TRBD1 (6 bases). This TCR derives from a male donor in good health, without acne. Material for sequencing was blood. CDR3 sequence: CATSGLYAAGAGSNQPQHF. CDR3 coding DNA: TGTGCCACCAGTGGGCTATATGCGGCAGGGGCGGGGAGCAATCAGCCCCAGCATTTT.